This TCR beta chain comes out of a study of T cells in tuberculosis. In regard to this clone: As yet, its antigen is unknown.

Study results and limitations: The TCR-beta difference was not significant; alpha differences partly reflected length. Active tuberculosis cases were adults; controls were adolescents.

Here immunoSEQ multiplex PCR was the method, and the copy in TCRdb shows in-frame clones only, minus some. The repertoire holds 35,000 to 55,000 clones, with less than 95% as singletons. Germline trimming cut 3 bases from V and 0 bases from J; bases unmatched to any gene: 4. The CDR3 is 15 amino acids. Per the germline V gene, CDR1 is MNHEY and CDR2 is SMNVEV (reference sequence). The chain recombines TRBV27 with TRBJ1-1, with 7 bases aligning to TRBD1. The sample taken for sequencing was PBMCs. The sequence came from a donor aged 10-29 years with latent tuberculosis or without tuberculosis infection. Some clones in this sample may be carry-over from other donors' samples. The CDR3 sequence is CASSFGQDLNTEAFF. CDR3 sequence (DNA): TGTGCCAGCAGTTTCGGACAGGATTTGAACACTGAAGCTTTCTTT.